This T cell receptor (beta chain) was sequenced during a study of identical twins. Whole-study findings and limits: For monozygotic twins, models underestimated out-of-frame TCR alpha sharing.

One entry per CDR3 protein results from TCRdb running MiXCR on the 5' RACE reads. The table records 350,000 to 450,000 distinct CDR3 sequences, about a fifth of them present only once. The table lists this clonotype with a few counts. Its antigen is still unknown. With V trimmed by 6 bases and J by 1 base, 5 bases remained unmatched. There are 15 residues in the CDR3. CDR1 KGHSH and CDR2 LQKENI come from the germline V gene. V is TRBV18 and J is TRBJ2-3, with 9 nucleotides matching TRBD2. Sequencing was carried out using naive T cells sorted from blood. This TCR was recovered from a man between 50 and 59 years old in good health. This CDR3 is CASSSIAGGTDTQYF. The CDR3 DNA sequence: TGTGCCAGCTCGTCCATAGCGGGGGGCACAGATACGCAGTATTTT.